This TCR beta chain was obtained from a study of response to subunit inactivated influenza vaccine (dated by TCRdb to 2017 to 2018). General notes on the study: Deep quantitative profiling of the T cell receptor repertoire was used in the study to follow responses to a trivalent subunit inactivated influenza vaccine.

The V end gives up 3 bases and the J end 7 bases, leaving 8 bases in the junction not matched to a gene. CDR1 and CDR2 are read off the germline V gene as SGHTA and FQGNSA. CDR3 length: 15 amino acids, cysteine to phenylalanine. Kept here is only the CDR3 DNA, which spans 45 bases and is read in frame from base 1. Overall results and qualifications from the work: According to the authors, only a limited number of new T cells may be recruited by each seasonal influenza vaccination.

Receptors were amplified or captured by RT-PCR. Sequenced on an Illumina HiSeq 2500. In-frame beta chains were kept once TCRdb had trimmed the public reads at Q25 with fastp and called clones with MiXCR. Each entry is one CDR3 protein sequence, shown with its most common DNA and genes. Present in this sample are 450,000 to 550,000 distinct CDR3 sequences, around 25% of which were seen just once. The ten largest make up approximately 2% of the sample. This clonotype turned up a few times. Its antigen specificity is not known. It has no much larger one-base neighbor in the sample; base qualities were not kept.

The V and J segments used are TRBV7-2 and TRBJ2-1, with 8 middle bases fitting TRBD2. This specimen was CD4+ T cells sorted from PBMCs, taken about 5 days after vaccination. The sequence derives from a man aged 50-60 years who received an inactivated influenza vaccine. Donor details come from another sample of the same person, matched by shared clones. For the CDR3, the sequence is CASSFESGRANEQFF. The nucleotides are TGTGCCAGCAGCTTCGAAAGCGGGAGAGCTAATGAGCAGTTCTTC.